The 27 T cell receptor beta chains below come from one sample, sequenced in a study of a mutant IDH1 vaccine in newly diagnosed glioma. The protocol was immunoSEQ multiplex PCR, while the TCRdb copy is restricted to in-frame clones and leaves out a portion. In the table there are approximately 40,000 clones, approximately 78% of which are singletons. This sample's time point: week 5, during vaccination. The investigators gave 300 ug of mutant IDH1 20-mer peptide in each vaccine dose, together with topical imiquimod. The antigens for these receptors are not known. The input for sequencing was PBMCs, taken from a glioma patient whose treatment included an IDH1 peptide vaccine. These receptors were collected from a middle-aged man with glioma.

V is TRBV13 and J is TRBJ2-5; D perhaps matches TRBD2 (5 bases). The CDR3 loop spans 14 amino acids. Germline V gene lookup returns CDR1 PRHDT and CDR2 FYEKMQ (reference sequence). V lost 2 bases and J lost 3, with 10 bases in between. The CDR3 reads CASSLIGVKETQYF. As DNA, the CDR3 is TGTGCCAGCAGCTTAATCGGGGTAAAAGAGACCCAGTACTTC.

The table lists this clone with a count of one. The CDR3 protein is CASSEHNEQFF. Written as DNA, the CDR3 is TGTGCCAGCAGTGAACATAATGAGCAGTTCTTC. The chain employs TRBV6-1 and TRBJ2-1, with D unresolved. This CDR3 spans 11 amino acids. The V gene lost 2 bases and the J gene lost 7 bases, with 3 bases spanning the gap. Germline lookup yields CDR1 MNHNS and CDR2 SASEGT.

The chain joins TRBV7-9 to TRBJ2-7; 7 nucleotides match TRBD1. V was clipped by 3 bases and J by 2 bases; unmatched bases: 1. Germline V gives CDR1 SEHNR, CDR2 FQNEAQ (reference sequence). The CDR3 runs to 13 residues. The CDR3 coding sequence is TGTGCCAGCAGCTTCCAGGGGGCCTACGAGCAGTACTTC. Its protein is CASSFQGAYEQYF.

The chain links TRBV2 to TRBJ2-3; TRBD1 or TRBD2 may be the D gene (5 bases each). Germline CDR1 reads SNHLY; CDR2 reads FYNNEI. The CDR3 length is 17 residues. V dropped 6 bases and J dropped 5 bases, with 24 bases sitting between them. The CDR3 DNA is TGTGCCAGCAGAGACAAGAAACCGGGACCCATACGAGATACGCAGTATTTT. It translates to CASRDKKPGPIRDTQYF.

The genes are TRBV5-1 and TRBJ2-3; 7 nucleotides match TRBD2. The V segment lost 4 bases and the J segment 3 bases; nucleotides outside the gene matches: 8. Germline values: CDR1 SGHRS, CDR2 YFSETQ. The CDR3 spans 15 residues. The DNA of the CDR3 is TGCGCCAGCAGCCCGCTGGGACTACAAACAGATACGCAGTATTTT. Amino acids: CASSPLGLQTDTQYF. The whole variable domain, remainder taken from reference TRBV5-1 and TRBJ2-3, is KAGVTQTPRYLIKTRGQQVTLSCSPISGHRSVSWYQQTPGQGLQFLFEYFSETQRNKGNFPGRFSGRQFSNSRSEMNVSTLELGDSALYLCASSPLGLQTDTQYFGPGTRLTVL.

The genes are TRBV12-5 and TRBJ2-5; 8 bases map to TRBD1. J gave up 6 bases and V 4 bases, and 7 bases lay outside the gene matches. This CDR3 spans 14 amino acids. Germline V CDR1 and CDR2: LGHNT, FRNRAP. The CDR3, as DNA: TGTGCTAGTGGTTGGGGGACAGGAATTCAGACCCAGTACTTC. Its translation is CASGWGTGIQTQYF. The complete variable domain, with remaining parts taken from reference TRBV12-5 and TRBJ2-5, reads DARVTQTPRHKVTEMGQEVTMRCQPILGHNTVFWYRQTMMQGLELLAYFRNRAPLDDSGMPKDRFSAEMPDATLATLKIQPSEPRDSAVYFCASGWGTGIQTQYFGPGTRLLVL.

The chain is built from TRBV27 and TRBJ1-5; D perhaps matches TRBD1 (6 bases). CDR1 is MNHEY, CDR2 SMNVEV, per germline (reference sequence). The V and J ends lost 4 bases and 4 bases respectively, with 11 bases between them. The CDR3 length is 14 residues. The CDR3 DNA reads as TGTGCCAGCAGTTCAGAGGGGGAGAATCAGCCCCAGCATTTT. Amino acids: CASSSEGENQPQHF.

In its sample, this clone was seen once. The chain uses TRBV7-9 and TRBJ2-3, with unresolved D. The CDR3 consists of 12 residues. The V and J ends lost 1 base and 4 bases respectively, with 3 bases between them. The V gene's germline CDR1 is SEHNR and CDR2 FQNEAQ (reference sequence). The CDR3 reads CASSLVADTQYF. DNA for the CDR3: TGTGCCAGCAGCTTAGTGGCAGATACGCAGTATTTT. The variable domain in full, completed from reference TRBV7-9 and TRBJ2-3, reads DTGVSQNPRHKITKRGQNVTFRCDPISEHNRLYWYRQTLGQGPEFLTYFQNEAQLEKSRLLSDRFSAERPKGSFSTLEIQRTEQGDSAMYLCASSLVADTQYFGPGTRLTVL.

V gene TRBV9 combines with J gene TRBJ1-2; D is ambiguous. The CDR3 is 14 amino acids. Between the trimmed V and J ends, which lost 0 bases and 2 bases, there was a span of 8 bases. The germline gives CDR1 SGDLS, CDR2 YYNGEE. CDR3 coding DNA: TGTGCCAGCAGCGTAGGTACGGGGAACTATGGCTACACCTTC. Translating gives CASSVGTGNYGYTF.

For the CDR3, the DNA is TGCAGCGCCCTAGTCCAACGTCGTAATTCACCCCTCCACTTT. This translates into CSALVQRRNSPLHF. J is TRBJ1-6 and V is TRBV29-1; D remains unclear. Trimming removed 7 bases from V and 6 bases from J, with 16 bases in between. This CDR3 region has 14 residues. The V gene's germline CDR1 is SQVTM and CDR2 ANQGSEA. The complete variable domain, with remaining parts taken from reference TRBV29-1 and TRBJ1-6, reads SAVISQKPSRDICQRGTSLTIQCQVDSQVTMMFWYRQQPGQSLTLIATANQGSEATYESGFVIDKFPISRPNLTFSTLTVSNMSPEDSSIYLCSALVQRRNSPLHFGNGTRLTVT.

V usage is TRBV29-1 and J usage is TRBJ1-1; D remains unclear. The CDR3 runs to 14 residues. The germline V gene encodes CDR1 SQVTM and CDR2 ANQGSEA. Trimming cost V 4 bases and J 1 base, with 13 bases left between them. CDR3 residues: CSVAITEGNTEAFF. The DNA of the CDR3 is TGCAGCGTTGCAATTACCGAGGGGAACACTGAAGCTTTCTTT.

This clone has just a few counts. The rearrangement uses TRBV7-8 and TRBJ2-7; tentatively, D is TRBD1 (5 bases). The CDR3 length is 15 residues. V lost 3 bases, J lost 3 bases, and 15 bases lay in between. Germline V lookup: CDR1 SGHVS, CDR2 FQNEAQ. The CDR3 is CASSFRPQGNYEQYF. In nucleotides, the CDR3 is TGTGCCAGCAGCTTTAGGCCCCAGGGCAACTACGAGCAGTACTTC.

This clone was detected only a few times. The V and J genes are TRBV5-4 and TRBJ1-5; TRBD1 is a possible D gene (5 bases). The CDR3 contains 14 residues. V lost 5 bases to trimming and J lost 5 bases, with 14 bases between them. Germline assignment: CDR1 SGHNT and CDR2 YYREEE (reference sequence). CDR3 protein: CASSIGGRDQPQHF. The CDR3 bases are TGTGCCAGCAGTATTGGAGGCAGGGATCAGCCCCAGCATTTT. Looking up the rest from reference TRBV5-4 and TRBJ1-5 gives the full variable domain: ETGVTQSPTHLIKTRGQQVTLRCSSQSGHNTVSWYQQALGQGPQFIFQYYREEENGRGNFPPRFSGLQFPNYSSELNVNALELDDSALYLCASSIGGRDQPQHFGDGTRLSIL.

This sequence joins TRBV6-5 and TRBJ1-2; D is uncertain. Germline CDR1 MNHEY, CDR2 SVGAGI. This CDR3 has 12 residues. V lost 7 bases and J 4 bases, leaving 10 bases between the germline ends. CDR3 region: CASNQDGYGYTF. CDR3 DNA: TGTGCCAGCAACCAGGACGGCTATGGCTACACCTTC.

The DNA of the CDR3 is TGCGCCAGCAGCTTGGAAAGCTCCTATAATTCACCCCTCCACTTT. Translating it yields CASSLESSYNSPLHF. J is TRBJ1-6 and V is TRBV5-1; D remains ambiguous. Germline loops: CDR1 SGHRS, CDR2 YFSETQ. Trimming shortened V by 0 bases and J by 0 bases, and 4 bases separated the two germline ends. This CDR3 region has 15 residues.

This clone was observed a few times. CDR3 coding DNA: TGTGCCAGCAGGCTCGCAGGGGGCGACACTGAAGCTTTCTTT. Its translation: CASRLAGGDTEAFF. This rearrangement joins TRBV6-6 to TRBJ1-1; 8 nucleotides align to TRBD1. V lost 6 bases and J lost 3; bases outside the gene matches: 6. CDR1 is MNHNY, CDR2 SVGAGI, per germline (reference sequence). The CDR3 is 14 residues long.

V is TRBV14 and J is TRBJ2-7; D gene uncertain. Trimming pared 3 bases from V and 3 bases from J, leaving 15 bases between. This CDR3 is 15 amino acids long. Germline V gives CDR1 SGHDN, CDR2 FVKESK. In DNA form, the CDR3 reads TGTGCCAGCAGCCATGCCAGAGCACTCTTCTACGAGCAGTACTTC. Its translation is CASSHARALFYEQYF.

V is TRBV7-9 and J is TRBJ1-6; 7 nucleotides line up with TRBD1. CDR1 is SEHNR and CDR2 is FQNEAQ in the germline V gene (reference sequence). V dropped 5 bases and J dropped 7; count of bases not matched to a gene: 5. The CDR3 covers 14 residues. CDR3 sequence: CASSLRGQNSPLHF. For the CDR3, the DNA is TGTGCCAGCAGCCTACGGGGACAGAATTCACCCCTCCACTTT.

This chain joins TRBV21-1 and TRBJ1-2; TRBD1, the table's D call, was not compared with the DNA. TRBV21-1 is a pseudogene locus. This CDR3 spans 13 amino acids. In DNA form, the CDR3 reads TGTGCCCGATGGGGGACAGCCCTACTCGGCTACACCTTC. Amino acid sequence: CARWGTALLGYTF.

As DNA, the CDR3 is TGTGCCAGCAGCCGCCGCTCGGGCGCGGAGACCCAGTACTTC. It translates to CASSRRSGAETQYF. This sequence joins TRBV11-2 and TRBJ2-5; unclear D gene. There are 14 residues in the CDR3. Germline CDR1 is SGHAT and CDR2 is FQNNGV. V lost 5 bases, J lost 5 bases, and 15 bases lay in between.

V gene TRBV11-3 combines with J gene TRBJ1-1; 8 bases fit TRBD1. The trim removed 5 bases at V and 11 bases at J, leaving 10 bases unmatched. The CDR3 runs to 13 residues. CDR1 and CDR2 from the germline V gene are SGHNT and YENEEA. The CDR3 DNA reads as TGTGCCAGCAGCCCGGGGACAGGCGGTTTTGCTTTCTTT. Its translation: CASSPGTGGFAFF.

The chain is built from TRBV30 and TRBJ1-4, with a tentative D call TRBD1 (6 bases). CDR3 length equals 14 residues. Germline lookup yields CDR1 GTSNPN and CDR2 SVGIG (reference sequence). Trimming shortened V by 3 bases and J by 2 bases, and 10 bases separated the two germline ends. In nucleotides, the CDR3 is TGTGCCTGGAGGGCAGGGGCGACTAATGAAAAACTGTTTTTT. Protein product: CAWRAGATNEKLFF.

This chain connects TRBV19 to TRBJ2-3; tentatively, D is TRBD2 (5 bases). The CDR3 extends over 13 amino acids. The germline V gene has CDR1 LNHDA and CDR2 SQIVND (reference sequence). V lost 4 bases and J 6 bases, leaving 11 bases between the germline ends. CDR3 amino acids: CASSTGLADTQYF. DNA of the CDR3: TGTGCCAGTAGTACAGGACTCGCGGATACGCAGTATTTT.

The genes are TRBV2 and TRBJ2-1; 7 bases are a match to TRBD1. CDR1 SNHLY and CDR2 FYNNEI come from the germline V gene. This CDR3 comprises 14 residues. V trimming: 4 bases; J trimming: 12 bases; junction bases outside the gene matches: 12. The CDR3 loop reads CASSGQGGSIGQFF. The CDR3 DNA reads as TGTGCCAGCAGTGGACAGGGTGGCAGTATCGGGCAGTTCTTC. The whole variable domain, remainder taken from reference TRBV2 and TRBJ2-1, is EPEVTQTPSHQVTQMGQEVILRCVPISNHLYFYWYRQILGQKVEFLVSFYNNEISEKSEIFDDQFSVERPDGSNFTLKIRSTKLEDSAMYFCASSGQGGSIGQFFGPGTRLTVL.

The chain is built from TRBV2 and TRBJ2-7; unclear D gene. The CDR3 is made up of 12 amino acids. The V end lost 4 bases, the J end lost 5 bases, and 9 bases lay between the germline ends. Germline V gives CDR1 SNHLY, CDR2 FYNNEI. CDR3 residues: CASSGLTHEQYF. DNA for the CDR3: TGTGCCAGCAGTGGCCTCACTCACGAGCAGTACTTC.

The genes are TRBV2 and TRBJ1-6, with D hard to call. This CDR3 contains 12 residues. The V gene's germline CDR1 is SNHLY and CDR2 FYNNEI. V was shortened by 6 bases and J by 8 bases, with 8 bases between the two germline ends. The CDR3 sequence: CASRVLDSPLHF. The CDR3 nucleotides are TGTGCCAGCAGAGTACTTGATTCACCCCTCCACTTT.

The chain employs TRBV2 and TRBJ1-6, with 7 bases that match TRBD1. V gave up 6 bases and J gave up 9 bases; unmatched junction bases: 5. Germline V gene lookup returns CDR1 SNHLY and CDR2 FYNNEI. This CDR3 has 13 residues. CDR3 DNA sequence: TGTGCCAGCAGAGAGGGGGCAGGTTCACCCCTCCACTTT. Residues: CASREGAGSPLHF.